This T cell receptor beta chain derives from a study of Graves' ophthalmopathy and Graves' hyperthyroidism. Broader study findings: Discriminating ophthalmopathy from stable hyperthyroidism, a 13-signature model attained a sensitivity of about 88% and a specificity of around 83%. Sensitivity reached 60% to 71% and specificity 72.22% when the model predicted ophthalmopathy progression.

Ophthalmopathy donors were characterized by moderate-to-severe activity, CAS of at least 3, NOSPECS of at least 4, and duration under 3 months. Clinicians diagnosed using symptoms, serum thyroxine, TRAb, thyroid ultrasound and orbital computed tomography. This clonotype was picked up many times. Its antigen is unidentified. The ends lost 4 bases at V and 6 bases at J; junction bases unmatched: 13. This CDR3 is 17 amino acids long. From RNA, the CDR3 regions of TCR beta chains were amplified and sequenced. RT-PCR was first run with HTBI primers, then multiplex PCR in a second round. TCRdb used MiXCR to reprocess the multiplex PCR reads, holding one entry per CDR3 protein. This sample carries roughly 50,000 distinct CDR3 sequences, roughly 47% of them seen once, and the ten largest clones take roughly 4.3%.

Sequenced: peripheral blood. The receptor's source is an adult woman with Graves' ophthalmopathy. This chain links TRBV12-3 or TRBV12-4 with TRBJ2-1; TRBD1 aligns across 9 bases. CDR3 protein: CASSWGTGTGLGNEQFF. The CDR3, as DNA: TGTGCCAGCAGTTGGGGGACAGGGACTGGGCTCGGCAATGAGCAGTTCTTC.